The clone carrying this T cell receptor beta chain appeared a few times. Its cognate antigen is unknown. Time point of the sample: persistent/refractory GD, antithyroid drugs over 5 years with positive TRAb. Making the TCR library involved RNA that had been extracted from PBMCs. CDR1 and CDR2 (germline): KGHDR, SFDVKD. The ends were cut back, 3 bases at V and 6 bases at J, with 4 bases in the middle. CDR3 length: 12 residues. This sample is part of a study of regulatory T cells in long-lasting Graves disease. General study findings and limits: Preferential use of TRBV28, TRBJ1-2 and TRBJ2-5 was seen in persistent disease. Thyroid tissue was not sampled; only peripheral blood was. Newly diagnosed Graves' patients had higher TCR diversity than persistent ones.

The TCR beta library used iRepertoire HTBI primers with Arm-PCR amplification of CDR3. In the original workflow: Samples collectively showed approximately 62 TRBV and more than 11 TRBJ segments. TCRdb passed the multiplex PCR reads through MiXCR, listing each CDR3 protein once. What appears here as the V and J calls and clone size reflects TCRdb's work, not the paper's. The sample lists some 450,000 distinct CDR3 sequences, 23% occurring once. The clonotype was recovered from a female donor with Graves disease. The sample was peripheral blood mononuclear cells (PBMCs), taken when the disease was refractory, from a patient treated with antithyroid drugs. The chain carries TRBV24-1 and TRBJ2-2; D unresolved. CDR3 in DNA: TGTGCCACCAGTGATCAGTCCGGGGAGCTGTTTTTT. Its translation is CATSDQSGELFF.